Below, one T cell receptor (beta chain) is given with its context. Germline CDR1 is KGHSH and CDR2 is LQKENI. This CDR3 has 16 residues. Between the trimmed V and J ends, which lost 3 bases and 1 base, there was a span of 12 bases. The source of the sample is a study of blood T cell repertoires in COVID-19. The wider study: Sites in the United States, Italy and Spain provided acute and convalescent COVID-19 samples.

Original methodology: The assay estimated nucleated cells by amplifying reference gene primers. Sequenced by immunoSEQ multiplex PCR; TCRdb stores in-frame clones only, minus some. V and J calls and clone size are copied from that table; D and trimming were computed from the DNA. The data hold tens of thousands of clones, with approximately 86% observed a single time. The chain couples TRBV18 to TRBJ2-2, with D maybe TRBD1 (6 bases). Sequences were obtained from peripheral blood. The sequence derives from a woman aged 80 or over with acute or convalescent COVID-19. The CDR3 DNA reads TGTGCCAGCTCACCGCAGCAGGGGAGGAACACCGGGGAGCTGTTTTTT. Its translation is CASSPQQGRNTGELFF.